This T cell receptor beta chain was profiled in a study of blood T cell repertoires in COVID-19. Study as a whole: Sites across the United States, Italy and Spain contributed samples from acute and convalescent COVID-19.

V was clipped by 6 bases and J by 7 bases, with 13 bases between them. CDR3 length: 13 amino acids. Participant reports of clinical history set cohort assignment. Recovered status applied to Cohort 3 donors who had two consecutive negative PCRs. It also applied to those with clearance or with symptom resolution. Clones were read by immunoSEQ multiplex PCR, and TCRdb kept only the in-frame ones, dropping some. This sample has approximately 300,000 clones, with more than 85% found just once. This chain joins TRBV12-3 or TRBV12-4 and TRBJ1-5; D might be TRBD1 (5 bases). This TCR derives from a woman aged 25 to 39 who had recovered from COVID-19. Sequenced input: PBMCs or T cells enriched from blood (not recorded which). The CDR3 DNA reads TGTGCCAGCAGAAGCGACAGTCAGCAGCCCCAGCATTTT. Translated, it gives CASRSDSQQPQHF.